Listed here are 27 T cell receptor beta chains from one sample, sequenced in a study of blood T cell repertoires in COVID-19. The data were produced by immunoSEQ multiplex PCR, yet TCRdb's version contains in-frame clones alone and is incomplete. The sample lists more than 150,000 clones, about 83% seen once, with roughly 0.9% in the top ten. Sequenced input: peripheral blood. These receptors were collected from a woman aged 18 to 35 who had recovered from COVID-19.

This clone has just one count. The germline gene is not matched at one end of the junction; a read error may be the cause. V is TRBV9 and J is TRBJ1-2; 8 nucleotides align to TRBD1. The CDR3 runs to 12 residues. Germline lookup yields CDR1 SGDLS and CDR2 YYNGEE. The CDR3 sequence is CASSTGGLDVYF. In DNA form, the CDR3 reads TGTGCCAGCAGTACAGGGGGACTTGATGTATACTTC. Combining the CDR3 with reference TRBV9 and TRBJ1-2 gives the whole variable domain DSGVTQTPKHLITATGQRVTLRCSPRSGDLSVYWYQQSLDQGLQFLIQYYNGEERAKGNILERFSAQQFPDLHSELNLSSLELGDSALYFCASSTGGLDVYFGSGTRLTVV.

The chain recombines TRBV10-3 with TRBJ2-1, with D possibly being TRBD2 (6 bases). Trimming took off 3 bases at V and 4 bases at J, with 13 bases between the two ends. CDR1 is ENHRY, CDR2 SYGVKD, per germline. The CDR3 contains 15 residues. The CDR3 reads CAISDLVAEYNEQFF. The CDR3 bases are TGTGCCATCAGTGACCTTGTAGCGGAATACAATGAGCAGTTCTTC.

The CDR3 spells CASSMQGTGVGKLFF. CDR3 in DNA: TGTGCCAGTAGTATGCAGGGGACAGGGGTTGGAAAACTGTTTTTT. The chain recombines TRBV19 with TRBJ1-4; 10 bases line up with TRBD1. CDR3 length: 15 amino acids. V was clipped by 3 bases and J by 10 bases; unmatched bases: 8. Looked up from germline, CDR1 is LNHDA and CDR2 is SQIVND (reference sequence).

This clone was recorded only once. The V and J genes are TRBV21-1 and TRBJ2-2; the table's D call of TRBD1 was not tested on the DNA. TRBV21-1 constitutes a pseudogene. CDR3 length equals 17 residues. In DNA, the CDR3 is TGTGCCAGCAGCAACCGGGACAGGGGGAAAAAATCCGGGGAGCTGTTTTTT. Protein product: CASSNRDRGKKSGELFF.

The chain uses TRBV6-4 and TRBJ2-1; 9 bases agree with TRBD2. The CDR3 has 16 residues. Germline CDR1 MRHNA, CDR2 SNTAGT. Losses at the gene ends were 5 bases for V and 3 bases for J; bases not matched to a gene: 8. DNA of the CDR3: TGTGCCAGCAGTCGCACCGGGACTAGCAGCTACAATGAGCAGTTCTTC. It translates to CASSRTGTSSYNEQFF.

The chain couples TRBV19 to TRBJ2-3, with D possibly TRBD1 on 5 matching bases. The ends were cut back, 3 bases at V and 11 bases at J, with 24 bases in the middle. The CDR3 is made up of 16 amino acids. Germline-derived CDR1 and CDR2 are LNHDA and SQIVND (reference sequence). The chain's CDR3 is CASSIQYRGRIAGQYF. In nucleotides, the CDR3 is TGTGCCAGTAGTATTCAGTATAGGGGCCGCATCGCCGGGCAGTATTTT. The entire variable domain, with the rest obtained from reference TRBV19 and TRBJ2-3, is as follows: DGGITQSPKYLFRKEGQNVTLSCEQNLNHDAMYWYRQDPGQGLRLIYYSQIVNDFQKGDIAEGYSVSREKKESFPLTVTSAQKNPTAFYLCASSIQYRGRIAGQYFGPGTRLTVL.

V usage is TRBV9 and J usage is TRBJ2-1; D ambiguous. Per germline, CDR1 SGDLS and CDR2 YYNGEE. The V gene lost 4 bases and the J gene lost 1 base, with 15 bases spanning the gap. The CDR3 is 16 residues long. Here the CDR3 DNA reads TGTGCCAGCAGCCCGTCCCCGGCGGTGTCCTACAATGAGCAGTTCTTC. Translating it yields CASSPSPAVSYNEQFF. Drawing the rest from reference TRBV9 and TRBJ2-1, the complete variable domain is DSGVTQTPKHLITATGQRVTLRCSPRSGDLSVYWYQQSLDQGLQFLIQYYNGEERAKGNILERFSAQQFPDLHSELNLSSLELGDSALYFCASSPSPAVSYNEQFFGPGTRLTVL.

J is TRBJ1-5 and V is TRBV18; 7 bases are a match to TRBD1. CDR1 and CDR2 (germline): KGHSH, LQKENI. CDR3 length: 15 residues. V lost 8 bases and J lost 0; bases outside the gene matches: 7. CDR3: CASGDREFSNQPQHF. Here the CDR3 DNA reads TGTGCCAGCGGTGACAGGGAATTTAGCAATCAGCCCCAGCATTTT.

The chain has TRBV10-3 and TRBJ1-2, with D possibly being TRBD1 (5 bases). The V gene's germline CDR1 is ENHRY and CDR2 SYGVKD. V gave up 4 bases and J gave up 4 bases, with 19 bases separating them. The CDR3 has 16 residues. The CDR3 coding sequence is TGTGCCATCAGTGGACCGGACACAACGTGGGGCTATGGCTACACCTTC. Translating it yields CAISGPDTTWGYGYTF.

The chain links TRBV2 to TRBJ1-1, with 8 bases identical to TRBD1. The CDR3 has 16 residues. V lost 4 bases to trimming and J lost 4 bases; unmatched junction nucleotides: 11. From germline, CDR1 is SNHLY and CDR2 FYNNEI. Written as DNA, the CDR3 is TGTGCCAGCAGTGCCGGGACAGGTGGATTCGGCACTGAAGCTTTCTTT. It yields the protein CASSAGTGGFGTEAFF.

The V gene is TRBV5-5, the J gene TRBJ1-3, with TRBD1 matching 7 bases. CDR3 length: 17 residues. Germline V gene sequence: CDR1 SGHKS, CDR2 YYEKEE (reference sequence). V dropped 1 base and J dropped 1; count of bases not matched to a gene: 8. The CDR3 region is CASSLIRQGVSGNTIYF. CDR3 nucleotide sequence: TGTGCCAGCAGCTTGATTCGGCAGGGGGTTTCTGGAAACACCATATATTTT. The variable domain in full, with the rest retrieved from reference TRBV5-5 and TRBJ1-3, is DAGVTQSPTHLIKTRGQQVTLRCSPISGHKSVSWYQQVLGQGPQFIFQYYEKEERGRGNFPDRFSARQFPNYSSELNVNALLLGDSALYLCASSLIRQGVSGNTIYFGEGSWLTVV.

This chain links TRBV4-2 with TRBJ1-1; D is perhaps TRBD1 (5 bases). V was shortened by 3 bases and J by 7 bases, with 15 bases between the two germline ends. The CDR3 has 14 amino acids. CDR1 is LGHNA, CDR2 YNFKEQ, per germline. The CDR3 is CASSQGTGRGEAFF. The CDR3 nucleotides are TGTGCCAGCAGCCAGGGAACGGGTAGGGGTGAAGCTTTCTTT.

The gene calls are TRBV24-1 and TRBJ1-5; 9 bases line up with TRBD1. The CDR3 runs 15 residues. CDR1 KGHDR and CDR2 SFDVKD come from the germline V gene. V dropped 4 bases and J dropped 4; count of bases not matched to a gene: 4. The DNA of the CDR3 is TGTGCCACCAGTGACCCTGGGACAGGGAATCAGCCCCAGCATTTT. It specifies CATSDPGTGNQPQHF.

Regarding this clone: The sample has other DNA sequences that encode this CDR3 too. CDR3 DNA: TGTGCCAGCAGTTTCGGGGCTGAAGCTTTCTTT. It specifies CASSFGAEAFF. The V and J genes are TRBV12-3 or TRBV12-4 and TRBJ1-1; D unresolved. The CDR3 is 11 amino acids. The germline V and J ends were trimmed by 3 bases and 6 bases, with 5 bases remaining between them.

The sample holds one count of this clone. The chain employs TRBV6-5 and TRBJ2-7; TRBD1 aligns across 7 bases. There are 14 residues in the CDR3. J was trimmed by 7 bases and V by 6 bases; bases with no gene match: 12. Germline V CDR1 and CDR2: MNHEY, SVGAGI. The CDR3 sequence: CASRGDRVKEEQYV. The CDR3, as DNA: TGTGCCAGCAGGGGCGACAGGGTAAAAGAGGAGCAGTACGTC.

This chain uses TRBV2 with TRBJ1-1; 11 nucleotides match TRBD1. With V trimmed by 6 bases and J by 3 bases, 6 bases remained unmatched. This CDR3 comprises 15 residues. Germline V CDR1 and CDR2: SNHLY, FYNNEI. Written as DNA, the CDR3 is TGTGCCAGCAGCCTGGACAGGGGGCCTGACACTGAAGCTTTCTTT. As protein: CASSLDRGPDTEAFF.

The chain combines TRBV18 with TRBJ2-7; TRBD1 aligns across 7 bases. This CDR3 is built from 13 residues. The germline V gene has CDR1 KGHSH and CDR2 LQKENI. V lost 5 bases and J lost 6; bases outside the gene matches: 7. CDR3: CASSGGQPLEQYF. The CDR3 region has the DNA TGTGCCAGCTCAGGGGGACAGCCACTCGAGCAGTACTTC.

The rearrangement links TRBV18 to TRBJ2-7; TRBD1 aligns across 7 bases. The CDR3 has 15 residues. The junction had 7 bases not matched to a gene; V was cut back by 2 bases and J by 3 bases. In germline, CDR1 is KGHSH, CDR2 LQKENI. CDR3 amino acids: CASSPEAGGFYEQYF. The CDR3 DNA reads TGTGCCAGCTCACCAGAGGCAGGGGGTTTCTACGAGCAGTACTTC.

V gene TRBV19 combines with J gene TRBJ2-7; TRBD2 matches at 12 bases. The junction had 16 bases not matched to a gene; V was cut back by 7 bases and J by 12 bases. The CDR3 runs 15 residues. Germline lookup yields CDR1 LNHDA and CDR2 SQIVND (reference sequence). The CDR3 DNA follows: TGTGCCAGTACCTCGACTAGCGGGAGCCCCAGGGGAACGTACGTC. It encodes CASTSTSGSPRGTYV.

The V gene is TRBV2, the J gene TRBJ2-7; the match to TRBD1 covers 8 bases. There are 13 residues in the CDR3. In germline, CDR1 is SNHLY, CDR2 FYNNEI. V shed 2 bases, J shed 4 bases, and the junction held 1 base outside the gene matches. Here the CDR3 reads CASSEQGAYEQYV. CDR3 coding DNA: TGTGCCAGCAGTGAACAGGGGGCTTACGAGCAGTACGTC.

This rearrangement joins TRBV10-3 to TRBJ1-3, with 7 bases identical to TRBD1. V lost 7 bases, J lost 4 bases, and 4 bases stayed unmatched. CDR1 ENHRY and CDR2 SYGVKD come from the germline V gene. The CDR3 loop spans 13 amino acids. The CDR3 region has the DNA TGTGCCATCAATAGGGACAGAGGAAACACCATATATTTT. The encoded protein is CAINRDRGNTIYF.

The chain employs TRBV27 and TRBJ2-7, with TRBD2 matching 13 bases. Germline-derived CDR1 and CDR2 are MNHEY and SMNVEV (reference sequence). The CDR3 runs to 15 residues. J lost 2 bases, V lost 6 bases, and 4 bases had no gene match. This CDR3 reads CASSRTSGGAYEQYF. The CDR3 coding sequence is TGTGCCAGCAGCCGAACTAGCGGGGGGGCCTACGAGCAGTACTTC.

The chain recombines TRBV3-1 (or the pseudogene TRBV3-2) with TRBJ1-2; D is ambiguous. The CDR3 is 16 residues long. The V gene lost 0 bases and the J gene lost 2 bases, with 13 bases spanning the gap. Germline loops: CDR1 LGHDT, CDR2 YNNKEL (reference sequence). This CDR3 reads CASSQDGRRENYGYTF. CDR3 coding DNA: TGTGCCAGCAGCCAAGATGGGCGGCGGGAGAACTATGGCTACACCTTC.

DNA of the CDR3: TGTGCCAGCAGTTACACGGGACAGAACATTCAGTACTTC. Translated: CASSYTGQNIQYF. The chain uses TRBV6-2 or TRBV6-3 and TRBJ2-4; 7 nucleotides align to TRBD1. The ends lost 2 bases at V and 7 bases at J; junction bases unmatched: 2. Germline lookup yields CDR1 MNHEY and CDR2 SVGEGT. The CDR3 consists of 13 residues.

The V gene is TRBV29-1, the J gene TRBJ2-3; 8 positions agree with TRBD1. The germline gives CDR1 SQVTM, CDR2 ANQGSEA. CDR3 size: 13 residues. V shed 2 bases, J shed 4 bases, and the junction held 2 bases outside the gene matches. The CDR3 nucleotides read TGCAGCGTTGAACAGGGGGCGGCAGATACGCAGTATTTT. Residues: CSVEQGAADTQYF.

The count of this clone is one. The rearrangement uses TRBV10-2 and TRBJ2-7; a possible D gene is TRBD1 (6 bases). Germline V gene sequence: CDR1 WSHSY, CDR2 SAAADI. This CDR3 has 15 residues. Trimming removed 8 bases from V and 1 base from J, with 18 bases in between. CDR3 nucleotides: TGCGCCAGCTTGAGTAGGGGGAGCGGTTCCTACGAGCAGTACGTC. Translated, it gives CASLSRGSGSYEQYV.

The rearrangement links TRBV7-2 to TRBJ2-5, with 9 bases fitting TRBD2. Germline CDR1 and CDR2: SGHTA and FQGNSA. The CDR3 spans 16 residues. The V segment lost 0 bases and the J segment 7 bases; nucleotides outside the gene matches: 9. The CDR3 DNA reads as TGTGCCAGCAGCTTAGCGAGTAGCGGGGGCTCGCGGACCCAGTACTTC. Amino acids: CASSLASSGGSRTQYF.